This TCR beta chain emerged from a study of CD8+ T cells in alopecia areata. Study conclusions and caveats: It was observed that many expanded lesional clones persisted in scalp and blood during tofacitinib. Scalp sample sequencing also detects resident alphabeta T cells of normal skin. Clonality was higher in lesional than normal scalp, especially in alopecia totalis/universalis.

Treatment of the sample: oral pan-JAK inhibitor, 5-10 mg twice daily. CDR1 and CDR2 from the germline V gene are ENHRY and SYGVKD. Unmatched junction bases numbered 6, after V lost 4 bases and J lost 2 bases. This CDR3 spans 15 amino acids. TCR sequencing used cDNA made by reverse transcription of extracted RNA. Sequenced by immunoSEQ multiplex PCR; TCRdb stores in-frame clones only, minus some. Here the sample spans 150,000 to 200,000 clones, around 59% being singletons. Note on this clone: Its antigen is not identified.

The chain links TRBV10-3 to TRBJ1-1; TRBD1 matches at 8 bases. The source is a human donor with alopecia areata. Here the sequenced sample was CD4+ T cells sorted from blood, taken at week 24, from a patient treated with tofacitinib. The CDR3, as DNA: TGTGCCATCAGTGCCCACAGGGGGAGAAACACTGAAGCTTTCTTT. As protein: CAISAHRGRNTEAFF.